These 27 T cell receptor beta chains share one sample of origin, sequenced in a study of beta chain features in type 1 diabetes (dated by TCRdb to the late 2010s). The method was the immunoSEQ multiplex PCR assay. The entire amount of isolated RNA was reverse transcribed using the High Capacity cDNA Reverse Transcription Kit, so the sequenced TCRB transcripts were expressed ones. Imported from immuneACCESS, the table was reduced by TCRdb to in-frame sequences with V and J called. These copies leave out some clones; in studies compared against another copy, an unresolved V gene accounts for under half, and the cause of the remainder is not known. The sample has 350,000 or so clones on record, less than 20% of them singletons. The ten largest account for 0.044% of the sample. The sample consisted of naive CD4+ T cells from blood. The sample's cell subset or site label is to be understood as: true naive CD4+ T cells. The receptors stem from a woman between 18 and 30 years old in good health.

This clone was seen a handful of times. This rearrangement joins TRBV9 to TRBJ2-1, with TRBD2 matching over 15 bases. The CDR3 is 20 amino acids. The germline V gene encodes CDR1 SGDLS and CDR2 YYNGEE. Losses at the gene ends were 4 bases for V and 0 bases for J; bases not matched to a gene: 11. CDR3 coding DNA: TGTGCCAGCAGCTATAGGGGACTAGCGGGGGGTGGGAGCTCCTACAATGAGCAGTTCTTC. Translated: CASSYRGLAGGGSSYNEQFF.

The CDR3 loop is CSVERVGETQYF. Written as DNA, the CDR3 is TGCAGCGTTGAACGAGTTGGAGAGACCCAGTACTTC. This rearrangement joins TRBV29-1 to TRBJ2-5; unclear D gene. This CDR3 comprises 12 residues. Trimming stripped 2 bases from V and 4 bases from J, with 8 bases between. Germline V gives CDR1 SQVTM, CDR2 ANQGSEA.

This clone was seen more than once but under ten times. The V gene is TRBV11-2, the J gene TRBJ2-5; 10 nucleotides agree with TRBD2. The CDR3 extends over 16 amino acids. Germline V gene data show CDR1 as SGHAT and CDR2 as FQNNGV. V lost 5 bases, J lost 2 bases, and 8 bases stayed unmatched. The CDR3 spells CASSRNSGGPQETQYF. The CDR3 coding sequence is TGTGCCAGCAGCCGTAATAGCGGGGGGCCTCAAGAGACCCAGTACTTC.

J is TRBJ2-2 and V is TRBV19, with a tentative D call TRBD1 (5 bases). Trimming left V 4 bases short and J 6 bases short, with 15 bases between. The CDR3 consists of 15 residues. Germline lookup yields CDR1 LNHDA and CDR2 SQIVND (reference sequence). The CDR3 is CASSKGKRSPGELFF. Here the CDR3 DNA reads TGTGCCAGTAGTAAGGGGAAACGCAGCCCCGGGGAGCTGTTTTTT.

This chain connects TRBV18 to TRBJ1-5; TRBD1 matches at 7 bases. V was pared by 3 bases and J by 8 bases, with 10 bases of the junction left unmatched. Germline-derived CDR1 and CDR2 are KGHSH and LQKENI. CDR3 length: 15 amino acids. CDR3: CASSPAGGTFEPQHF. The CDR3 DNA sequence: TGTGCCAGCTCACCGGCAGGGGGGACTTTTGAGCCCCAGCATTTT.

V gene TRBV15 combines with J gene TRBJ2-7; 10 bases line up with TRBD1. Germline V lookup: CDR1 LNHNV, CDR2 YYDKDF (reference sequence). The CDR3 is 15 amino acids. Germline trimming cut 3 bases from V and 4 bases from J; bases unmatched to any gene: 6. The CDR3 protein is CATSSKGTGEYEQYF. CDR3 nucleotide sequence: TGTGCCACCAGCAGTAAGGGGACAGGGGAATACGAGCAGTACTTC.

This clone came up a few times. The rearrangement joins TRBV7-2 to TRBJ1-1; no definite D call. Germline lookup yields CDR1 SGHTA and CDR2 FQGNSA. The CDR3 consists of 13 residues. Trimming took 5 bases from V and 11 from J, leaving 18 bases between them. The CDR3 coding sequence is TGTGCCAGCAGCCCAGTTAGAGCCGCGGCGGCTTTCTTT. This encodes CASSPVRAAAAFF.

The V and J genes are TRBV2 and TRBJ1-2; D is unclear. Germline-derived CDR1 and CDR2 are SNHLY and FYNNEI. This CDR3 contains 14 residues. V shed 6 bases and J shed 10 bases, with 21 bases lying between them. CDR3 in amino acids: CASSLDLGQLLYTF. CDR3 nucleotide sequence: TGTGCCAGCAGCCTCGATCTGGGCCAGCTACTCTACACCTTC.

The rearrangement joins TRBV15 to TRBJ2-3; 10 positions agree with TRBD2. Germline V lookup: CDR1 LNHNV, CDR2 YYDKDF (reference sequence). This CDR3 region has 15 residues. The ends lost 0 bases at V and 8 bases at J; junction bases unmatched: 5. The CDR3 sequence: CATSREVQREGTQYF. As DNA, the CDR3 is TGTGCCACCAGCAGAGAGGTCCAGCGGGAGGGTACGCAGTATTTT.

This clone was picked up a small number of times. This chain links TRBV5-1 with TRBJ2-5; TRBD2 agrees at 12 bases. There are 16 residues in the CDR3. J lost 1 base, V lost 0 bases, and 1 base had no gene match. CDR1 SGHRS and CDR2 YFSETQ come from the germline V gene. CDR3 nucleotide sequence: TGCGCCAGCAGCTTGGGACTAGCGGGGGTCCAAGAGACCCAGTACTTC. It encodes CASSLGLAGVQETQYF.

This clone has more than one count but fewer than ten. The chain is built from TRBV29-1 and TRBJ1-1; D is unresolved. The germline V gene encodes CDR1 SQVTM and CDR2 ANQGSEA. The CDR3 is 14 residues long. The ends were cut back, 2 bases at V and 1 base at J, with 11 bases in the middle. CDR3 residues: CSVERRGENTEAFF. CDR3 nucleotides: TGCAGCGTTGAAAGGCGCGGGGAGAACACTGAAGCTTTCTTT.

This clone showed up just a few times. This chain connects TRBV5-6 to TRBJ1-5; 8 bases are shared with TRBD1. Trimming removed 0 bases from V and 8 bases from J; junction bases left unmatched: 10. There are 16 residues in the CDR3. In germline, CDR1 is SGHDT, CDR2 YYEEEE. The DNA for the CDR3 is TGTGCCAGCAGCTTGGGGCCGACAGGGGTAGGTGAGCCCCAGCATTTT. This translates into CASSLGPTGVGEPQHF.

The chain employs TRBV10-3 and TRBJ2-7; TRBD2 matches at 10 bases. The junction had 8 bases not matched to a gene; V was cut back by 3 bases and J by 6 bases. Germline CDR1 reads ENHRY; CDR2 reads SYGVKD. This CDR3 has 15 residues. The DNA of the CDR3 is TGTGCCATCAGTGACATCAGCGGGAGGGCCCTCGAGCAGTACTTC. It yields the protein CAISDISGRALEQYF.

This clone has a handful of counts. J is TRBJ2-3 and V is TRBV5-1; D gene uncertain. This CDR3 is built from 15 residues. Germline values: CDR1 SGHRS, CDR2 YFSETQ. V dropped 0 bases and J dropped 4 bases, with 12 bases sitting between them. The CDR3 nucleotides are TGCGCCAGCAGCTTGGTACCGGAGTCCGCAGATACGCAGTATTTT. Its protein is CASSLVPESADTQYF. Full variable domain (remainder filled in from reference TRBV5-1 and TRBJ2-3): KAGVTQTPRYLIKTRGQQVTLSCSPISGHRSVSWYQQTPGQGLQFLFEYFSETQRNKGNFPGRFSGRQFSNSRSEMNVSTLELGDSALYLCASSLVPESADTQYFGPGTRLTVL.

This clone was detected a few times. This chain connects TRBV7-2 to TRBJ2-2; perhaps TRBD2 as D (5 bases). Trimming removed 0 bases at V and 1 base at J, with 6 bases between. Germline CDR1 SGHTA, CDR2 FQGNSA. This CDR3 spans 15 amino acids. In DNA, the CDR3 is TGTGCCAGCAGCTTAGCGCGGGTGAACACCGGGGAGCTGTTTTTT. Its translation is CASSLARVNTGELFF.

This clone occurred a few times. CDR3 sequence: CASTHWTSGTYEQYF. The DNA for the CDR3 is TGTGCCAGCACCCACTGGACTAGCGGGACCTACGAGCAGTACTTC. The V call is TRBV6-6, the J call TRBJ2-7; 12 nucleotides line up with TRBD2. J was trimmed by 2 bases and V by 7 bases; bases with no gene match: 6. CDR3 length equals 15 residues. CDR1 and CDR2 from the germline V gene are MNHNY and SVGAGI (reference sequence).

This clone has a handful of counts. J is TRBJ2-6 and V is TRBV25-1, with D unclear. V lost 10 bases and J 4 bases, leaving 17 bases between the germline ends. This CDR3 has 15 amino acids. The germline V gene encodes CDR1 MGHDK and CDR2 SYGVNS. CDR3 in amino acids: CATSPIGSGANVLTF. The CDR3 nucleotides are TGTGCCACCTCCCCCATCGGGTCAGGGGCCAACGTCCTGACTTTC.

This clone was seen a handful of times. CDR3 residues: CASSEYGQGYGYTF. CDR3 DNA sequence: TGTGCCAGCAGTGAATACGGACAGGGCTATGGCTACACCTTC. The genes are TRBV25-1 and TRBJ1-2, with TRBD1 matching over 8 bases. The CDR3 covers 14 residues. Losses at the gene ends were 0 bases for V and 4 bases for J; bases not matched to a gene: 1. Per the germline V gene, CDR1 is MGHDK and CDR2 is SYGVNS.

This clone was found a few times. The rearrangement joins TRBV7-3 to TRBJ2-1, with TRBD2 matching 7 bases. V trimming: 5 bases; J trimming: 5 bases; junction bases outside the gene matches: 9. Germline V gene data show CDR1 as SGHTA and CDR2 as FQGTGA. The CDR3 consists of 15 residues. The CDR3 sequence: CASSPLPAGHNEQFF. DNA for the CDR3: TGTGCCAGCAGCCCTTTACCAGCGGGGCACAATGAGCAGTTCTTC.

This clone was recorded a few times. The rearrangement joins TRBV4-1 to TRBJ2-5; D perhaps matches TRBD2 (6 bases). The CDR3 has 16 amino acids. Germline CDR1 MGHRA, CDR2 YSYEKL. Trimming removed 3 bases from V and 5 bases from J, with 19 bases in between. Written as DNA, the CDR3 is TGCGCCAGCAGCCAGCTGGGGGACTCCCGGGGCGAGACCCAGTACTTC. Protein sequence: CASSQLGDSRGETQYF.

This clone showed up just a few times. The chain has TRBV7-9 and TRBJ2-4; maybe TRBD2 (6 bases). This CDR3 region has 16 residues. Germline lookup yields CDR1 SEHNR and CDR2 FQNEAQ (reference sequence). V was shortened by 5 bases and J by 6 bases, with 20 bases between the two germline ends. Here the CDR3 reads CASSPPGLLSGNIQYF. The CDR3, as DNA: TGTGCCAGCAGCCCTCCGGGACTTCTTTCGGGAAACATTCAGTACTTC.

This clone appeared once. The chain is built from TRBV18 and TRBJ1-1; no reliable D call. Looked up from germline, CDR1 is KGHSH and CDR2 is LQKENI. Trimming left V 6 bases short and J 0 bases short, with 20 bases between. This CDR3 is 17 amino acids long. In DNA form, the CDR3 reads TGTGCCAGCTCTCACCAAAAACGGGATTTAGTGAACACTGAAGCTTTCTTT. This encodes CASSHQKRDLVNTEAFF. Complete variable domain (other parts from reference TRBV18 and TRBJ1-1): NAGVMQNPRHLVRRRGQEARLRCSPMKGHSHVYWYRQLPEEGLKFMVYLQKENIIDESGMPKERFSAEFPKEGPSILRIQQVVRGDSAAYFCASSHQKRDLVNTEAFFGQGTRLTVV.

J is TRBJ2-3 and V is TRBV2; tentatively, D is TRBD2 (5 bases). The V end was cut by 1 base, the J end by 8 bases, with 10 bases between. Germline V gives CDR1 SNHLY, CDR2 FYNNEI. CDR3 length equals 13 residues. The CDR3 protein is CASSEEERATQYF. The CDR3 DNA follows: TGTGCCAGCAGTGAAGAGGAGAGGGCTACGCAGTATTTT.

Here the CDR3 DNA reads TGCGCCAGCAGCTCACCCAGGGGCACCCAAGAGACCCAGTACTTC. It encodes CASSSPRGTQETQYF. The rearrangement links TRBV5-1 to TRBJ2-5, with D perhaps TRBD1 (6 bases). Per germline, CDR1 SGHRS and CDR2 YFSETQ. The CDR3 runs to 15 residues. With 3 bases removed from V and 1 base from J, the gap between germline ends came to 13 bases.

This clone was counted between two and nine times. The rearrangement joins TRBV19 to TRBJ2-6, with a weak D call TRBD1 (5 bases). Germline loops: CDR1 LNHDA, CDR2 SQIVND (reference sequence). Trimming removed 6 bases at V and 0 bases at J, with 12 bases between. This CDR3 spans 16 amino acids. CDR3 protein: CASSRTHSSGANVLTF. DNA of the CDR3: TGTGCCAGTAGCCGGACACATAGCTCTGGGGCCAACGTCCTGACTTTC.

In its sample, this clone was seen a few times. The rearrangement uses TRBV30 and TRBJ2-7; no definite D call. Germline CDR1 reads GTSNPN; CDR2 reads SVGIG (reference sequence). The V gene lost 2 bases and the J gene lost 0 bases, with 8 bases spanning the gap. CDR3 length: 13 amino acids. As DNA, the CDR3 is TGTGCCTGGAGTCGCCTCGGCTCCTACGAGCAGTACTTC. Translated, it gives CAWSRLGSYEQYF.

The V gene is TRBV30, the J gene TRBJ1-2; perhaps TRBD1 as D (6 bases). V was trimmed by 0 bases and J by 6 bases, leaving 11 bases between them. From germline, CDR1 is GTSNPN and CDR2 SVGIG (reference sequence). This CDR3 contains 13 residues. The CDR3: CAWSVGGADGYTF. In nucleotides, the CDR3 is TGTGCCTGGAGTGTAGGGGGGGCCGATGGCTACACCTTC.